Listed here are 18 T cell receptor beta chains from one sample, sequenced in a study of blood T cells in healthy people across ages (dated by TCRdb to 2013 to 2016). The library was made by 5' RACE. The run used an Illumina HiSeq 2500. A second roughly 7 to 12 cycle PCR used a sample-barcoded 5' primer and a J-beta primer mix. TCRdb redid the processing of the public reads, applying fastp at Q25 and MiXCR, and retained in-frame beta chains. Rows are combined by CDR3 protein, so each entry shows the most common genes and DNA. This sample holds some 370,000 distinct CDR3 sequences; roughly half were observed only once. The ten largest clones take up 45% to 55% of the sample. Sequencing input: blood. The receptors shown here come from a man aged 55 to 69 in good health.

This clonotype was found once. V is TRBV24-1 and J is TRBJ2-1; 10 bases are shared with TRBD1. J lost 5 bases, V lost 5 bases, and 5 bases had no gene match. Germline assignment: CDR1 KGHDR and CDR2 SFDVKD. The CDR3 runs to 15 residues. Here the CDR3 DNA reads TGTGCCACCAGTGCCCCCGGGACAGGGGACAATGAGCAGTTCTTC. It is translated as CATSAPGTGDNEQFF.

The chain joins TRBV4-3 to TRBJ2-3; 15 bases match TRBD2. CDR3 length: 18 residues. Per the germline V gene, CDR1 is LGHNA and CDR2 is YSLEER. Trimming took 1 base from V and 4 from J; bases not matched to a gene: 6. CDR3 in DNA: TGCGCCAGCAGCCAAGGGACTAGCGGGAGGGCCGCGGCAGATACGCAGTATTTT. This sequence encodes CASSQGTSGRAAADTQYF.

V gene TRBV27 combines with J gene TRBJ2-7; D might be TRBD1 (5 bases). Germline V gives CDR1 MNHEY, CDR2 SMNVEV (reference sequence). This CDR3 has 14 residues. The germline V and J ends were trimmed by 10 bases and 2 bases, with 18 bases remaining between them. The CDR3 is CATNTGTNPYEQYF. In DNA form, the CDR3 reads TGTGCCACAAATACAGGTACCAACCCCTACGAGCAGTACTTC.

CDR3 region: CAWSRDHTSTQYF. Written as DNA, the CDR3 is TGTGCCTGGAGTCGTGACCACACATCCACCCAGTACTTC. The chain joins TRBV30 to TRBJ2-5; D gene uncertain. Deletions cut 2 bases from V and 8 bases from J, with 15 bases between. The CDR3 loop spans 13 amino acids. Germline assignment: CDR1 GTSNPN and CDR2 SVGIG (reference sequence).

This clonotype was detected a few times. This chain links TRBV12-5 with TRBJ2-3; TRBD1 is a possible D gene (6 bases). This CDR3 has 14 amino acids. CDR1 is LGHNT and CDR2 is FRNRAP in the germline V gene. Trimming took 5 bases from V and 4 from J, leaving 13 bases between them. In DNA, the CDR3 is TGTGCTAGTGGTATAGGGGGTCCGGCAGATACGCAGTATTTT. Protein product: CASGIGGPADTQYF.

The V call is TRBV5-1, the J call TRBJ2-7; TRBD2 matches at 9 bases. This CDR3 has 16 amino acids. The germline V gene encodes CDR1 SGHRS and CDR2 YFSETQ. V lost 4 bases and J lost 6; bases outside the gene matches: 14. The CDR3 bases are TGCGCCAGCAGCCGATATTTAGCGGGAGATGGAACCGAGCAGTACTTC. It codes for CASSRYLAGDGTEQYF.

This clonotype was found a few times. The rearrangement links TRBV2 to TRBJ2-1, with D possibly matching TRBD1 (5 bases). Germline V gene data show CDR1 as SNHLY and CDR2 as FYNNEI. V was trimmed by 3 bases and J by 0 bases, leaving 21 bases between them. There are 19 residues in the CDR3. CDR3 coding DNA: TGTGCCAGCAGTGACCACCTTCTGGGGCGCCCCAGCTCCTACAATGAGCAGTTCTTC. Translating it yields CASSDHLLGRPSSYNEQFF.

The chain links TRBV27 to TRBJ2-1; either TRBD1 or TRBD2 may fit D (5 bases each). Germline-derived CDR1 and CDR2 are MNHEY and SMNVEV (reference sequence). Deletions cut 2 bases from V and 10 bases from J, with 9 bases between. The CDR3 has 12 amino acids. CDR3 DNA: TGTGCCAGCAGTTTAGGGACCTACGAGCAGTTCTTC. It translates to CASSLGTYEQFF.

The V call is TRBV5-1, the J call TRBJ2-5, with TRBD2 matching 11 bases. The CDR3 is made up of 15 amino acids. V shed 3 bases, J shed 3 bases, and the junction held 4 bases outside the gene matches. CDR1 and CDR2 from the germline V gene are SGHRS and YFSETQ. In nucleotides, the CDR3 is TGCGCCAGCAGCTCGCCGGGACTAGCGGAAGAGACCCAGTACTTC. It codes for CASSSPGLAEETQYF. Filled out from reference TRBV5-1 and TRBJ2-5, the complete variable domain reads KAGVTQTPRYLIKTRGQQVTLSCSPISGHRSVSWYQQTPGQGLQFLFEYFSETQRNKGNFPGRFSGRQFSNSRSEMNVSTLELGDSALYLCASSSPGLAEETQYFGPGTRLLVL.

This clonotype was observed a few times. The chain links TRBV12-3 or TRBV12-4 to TRBJ1-1, with a tentative D call TRBD1 (5 bases). CDR3 length: 14 amino acids. The V and J ends lost 5 bases and 0 bases respectively, with 10 bases between them. The CDR3 nucleotides read TGTGCCAGCAGTCTGACAGTTATGAACACTGAAGCTTTCTTT. Translated: CASSLTVMNTEAFF.

The chain has TRBV5-1 and TRBJ2-5, with TRBD1 matching 11 bases. This CDR3 is 16 amino acids long. CDR1 and CDR2 from the germline V gene are SGHRS and YFSETQ. After removal of 4 bases from V and 0 bases from J, the junction contained 5 bases not matched to a gene. CDR3 sequence reads: CASSGGTGGYQETQYF. The CDR3, as DNA: TGCGCCAGCAGCGGAGGGACAGGGGGTTACCAAGAGACCCAGTACTTC.

J is TRBJ2-3 and V is TRBV7-2, with 8 bases matching TRBD2. After removal of 8 bases from V and 5 bases from J, the junction contained 9 bases not matched to a gene. The CDR3 extends over 14 amino acids. From germline, CDR1 is SGHTA and CDR2 FQGNSA. Written as DNA, the CDR3 is TGTGCCAGCCGTACAGCGGGAGTGGTAGATACGCAGTATTTT. Translated: CASRTAGVVDTQYF. Based on the CDR3 plus reference TRBV7-2 and TRBJ2-3, the full variable domain is GAGVSQSPSNKVTEKGKDVELRCDPISGHTALYWYRQSLGQGLEFLIYFQGNSAPDKSGLPSDRFSAERTGGSVSTLTIQRTQQEDSAVYLCASRTAGVVDTQYFGPGTRLTVL.

The chain is built from TRBV6-2 or TRBV6-3 and TRBJ2-3; D is unclear. V was pared by 4 bases and J by 4 bases, with 9 bases between. Germline V gene lookup returns CDR1 MNHEY and CDR2 SVGEGT. The CDR3 is made up of 13 amino acids. The CDR3 nucleotides read TGTGCCAGCAGTTCGTTGATAGCAGATACGCAGTATTTT. Translating it yields CASSSLIADTQYF.

This clonotype was observed a single time. The J gene is TRBJ2-1, the V gene TRBV28; no reliable D call. Germline V CDR1 and CDR2: MDHEN, SYDVKM. Trimming shortened V by 1 base and J by 6 bases, and 4 bases separated the two germline ends. The CDR3 loop spans 12 amino acids. This CDR3 is CASSLLFNEQFF. The CDR3 DNA reads as TGTGCCAGCAGTTTATTATTCAATGAGCAGTTCTTC.

This clonotype was counted once. V is TRBV18 and J is TRBJ1-2, with a possible D match to TRBD1 (6 bases). The CDR3 has 15 residues. Germline V gene sequence: CDR1 KGHSH, CDR2 LQKENI. Trimming took off 0 bases at V and 4 bases at J, with 12 bases between the two ends. For the CDR3, the DNA is TGTGCCAGCTCACCACCCGGGACACCGTCCTATGGCTACACCTTC. It yields the protein CASSPPGTPSYGYTF. Supplemented by reference TRBV18 and TRBJ1-2, the full variable domain reads NAGVMQNPRHLVRRRGQEARLRCSPMKGHSHVYWYRQLPEEGLKFMVYLQKENIIDESGMPKERFSAEFPKEGPSILRIQQVVRGDSAAYFCASSPPGTPSYGYTFGSGTRLTVV.

The chain couples TRBV12-3 or TRBV12-4 to TRBJ2-7, with D unresolved. This CDR3 has 13 residues. Between the trimmed V and J ends, which lost 2 bases and 3 bases, there was a span of 8 bases. CDR3 protein: CASSLLGIYEQYF. CDR3 nucleotide sequence: TGTGCCAGCAGTTTACTGGGGATCTACGAGCAGTACTTC.

This clonotype occurred a few times. J is TRBJ2-3 and V is TRBV28, with 7 bases lining up with TRBD2. The CDR3 extends over 17 amino acids. The germline V gene encodes CDR1 MDHEN and CDR2 SYDVKM. V gave up 5 bases and J gave up 5 bases; unmatched junction bases: 16. In DNA form, the CDR3 reads TGTGCCAGCAGTCCACCCGGGCTAGCGGAATCCCGAGATACGCAGTATTTT. Protein product: CASSPPGLAESRDTQYF.

The CDR3 nucleotides are TGTGCCTGGAGCCGAGGGCTAGCGGCCCTTGGGGAGCAGTTCTTC. Amino acid sequence: CAWSRGLAALGEQFF. The V call is TRBV30, the J call TRBJ2-1, with TRBD2 matching over 7 bases. CDR1 and CDR2 (germline): GTSNPN, SVGIG (reference sequence). This CDR3 is built from 15 residues. J lost 10 bases, V lost 3 bases, and 15 bases had no gene match.